This TCR beta chain originates from a study of T cell changes during pregnancy in multiple sclerosis. V was shortened by 7 bases and J by 3 bases, with 6 bases between the two germline ends. Germline assignment: CDR1 ENHRY and CDR2 SYGVKD. The length of the CDR3 is 11 residues. Assay used: immunoSEQ multiplex PCR; TCRdb lists only in-frame clones, some missing. The data show 50,000 or so clones, 85% to 95% seen once. Sequenced material: CD4+ T cells from peripheral blood mononuclear cells, taken in the second trimester of pregnancy. The chain joins TRBV10-3 to TRBJ1-1; D is uncertain. This sequence was found in a female donor with multiple sclerosis, enrolled in a pregnancy study. The CDR3 reads CAIKEYTEAFF. In DNA form, the CDR3 reads TGTGCCATCAAGGAGTACACTGAAGCTTTCTTT.